In its sample, the clone carrying this T cell receptor (beta chain) was seen a few times. What it binds is not known. The data derive from a study of blood T cells in healthy people across ages. Study conclusions and caveats: Unsorted PBMC input precluded a conclusive naive versus antigen-experienced comparison. Estimated diversity, derived from one million T cells, was regarded as an underestimate.

The use of a sample-barcoded 5' primer and a J-beta primer mix characterized a second PCR of roughly 6 to 11 cycles. Individual samples furnished no less than 3 million CDR3-containing paired-end reads apiece. TCRdb re-called the 5' RACE reads with MiXCR, one entry per CDR3 protein. The data show over a million distinct CDR3 sequences, around 40% seen once. Every donor provided around 10 milliliters of peripheral blood. The origin of this receptor is a young woman in good health. The sample taken for sequencing was blood.

CDR3 in DNA: TGTGCCAGCAGTCCTCCTCCCCAGGGTTTCTATGGCTACACCTTC. It encodes CASSPPPQGFYGYTF. The genes are TRBV2 and TRBJ1-2; a weak D match, TRBD1 (5 bases). The germline gives CDR1 SNHLY, CDR2 FYNNEI. V lost 5 bases and J lost 4, with 17 bases in between. The CDR3 is made up of 15 amino acids. Full variable domain (remainder filled in from reference TRBV2 and TRBJ1-2): EPEVTQTPSHQVTQMGQEVILRCVPISNHLYFYWYRQILGQKVEFLVSFYNNEISEKSEIFDDQFSVERPDGSNFTLKIRSTKLEDSAMYFCASSPPPQGFYGYTFGSGTRLTVV.